Shown below are 24 T cell receptor beta chains from a single sample sequenced in a study of spatial heterogeneity in lung cancer. Stated time point: sample taken at primary tumor resection. Study-wide points: The number of expanded tumor alpha and beta chains correlated with mutation number.

Via MiXCR, TCRdb re-called the 5' RACE reads, giving one row per CDR3 protein. In the table there are about 16,000 distinct CDR3 sequences, 6.5% to 8% of which are singletons. These receptors lack a known antigen. The specimen was lung tumor tissue, collected at surgery. The receptor set was obtained from a female donor with early-stage non-small cell lung cancer.

This clonotype was seen at least ten times. The library was prepared for alpha chains; this beta chain is a stray read, so its frequency means little. V gene TRBV12-3 or TRBV12-4 combines with J gene TRBJ1-5, with a tentative D call TRBD1 (5 bases). This CDR3 has 14 amino acids. Between the trimmed V and J ends, which lost 2 bases and 7 bases, there was a span of 12 bases. The CDR3 DNA follows: TGTGCCAGCAGTTTATTGCAGGGCGAACAGCCCCAGCATTTT. It specifies CASSLLQGEQPQHF.

In this sample, this clonotype turned up many times. This beta chain turned up in a library designed for alpha chains; as an off-target read, its abundance says little. V usage is TRBV9 and J usage is TRBJ1-6; 7 bases map to TRBD1. Germline V gene sequence: CDR1 SGDLS, CDR2 YYNGEE. CDR3 size: 14 residues. V lost 4 bases, J lost 10 bases, and 8 bases stayed unmatched. CDR3 bases: TGTGCCAGCAGCAACGACAGGGCAAACTCACCCCTCCACTTT. It is translated as CASSNDRANSPLHF.

This clonotype has a count of ten or more. A library prepared for alpha chains yielded this beta chain as an off-target read; its size is of little meaning. CDR3 protein: CASRASGTGNTGELFF. CDR3 in DNA: TGCGCCAGCAGAGCCTCTGGGACAGGAAACACCGGGGAGCTGTTTTTT. The chain couples TRBV5-1 to TRBJ2-2; 8 positions match TRBD1. This CDR3 comprises 16 residues. J lost 2 bases, V lost 5 bases, and 8 bases had no gene match. Germline loops: CDR1 SGHRS, CDR2 YFSETQ.

A note on this clonotype: At one end the junction does not follow the germline gene, possibly because of a read error. This beta chain slipped into a library made for alpha chains as a stray read, so its size is not meaningful. The chain employs TRBV20-1 and TRBJ2-3, with 7 bases lining up with TRBD1. The length of the CDR3 is 13 residues. Germline loops: CDR1 DFQATT, CDR2 SNEGSKA (reference sequence). The CDR3 DNA reads as TGCAGTTCTAGGGACAGCAGCACAGATACGCAGTATTTT. It codes for CSSRDSSTDTQYF.

This clonotype was seen ten or more times. This beta chain is off target for a library built for alpha chains, so its abundance means little. The CDR3 DNA is TGCAGCGTTATGGGCGGACAGGGCTCAACTAATGAAAAACTGTTTTTT. Its protein is CSVMGGQGSTNEKLFF. The V call is TRBV29-1, the J call TRBJ1-4; 8 bases match TRBD1. From germline, CDR1 is SQVTM and CDR2 ANQGSEA. V lost 5 bases to trimming and J lost 0 bases; unmatched junction nucleotides: 8. CDR3 size: 16 residues.

At least ten counts were recorded for this clonotype. This beta chain represents an off-target read in a library built for alpha chains; its size is of limited meaning. The rearrangement joins TRBV7-2 to TRBJ1-6, with D possibly TRBD1 on 6 matching bases. The CDR3 consists of 15 residues. The ends were cut back, 5 bases at V and 10 bases at J, with 18 bases in the middle. The germline V gene encodes CDR1 SGHTA and CDR2 FQGNSA. The CDR3 bases are TGTGCCAGCAGCCCGGAGGCTCAGGGGTACTCACCCCTCCACTTT. This translates into CASSPEAQGYSPLHF. Complete variable domain (other parts from reference TRBV7-2 and TRBJ1-6): GAGVSQSPSNKVTEKGKDVELRCDPISGHTALYWYRQSLGQGLEFLIYFQGNSAPDKSGLPSDRFSAERTGGSVSTLTIQRTQQEDSAVYLCASSPEAQGYSPLHFGNGTRLTVT.

This clonotype was counted ten times or more. This beta chain is off target for a library built for alpha chains, so its abundance means little. The chain uses TRBV7-8 and TRBJ1-6, with TRBD1 matching over 7 bases. CDR3 size: 14 residues. J lost 10 bases, V lost 6 bases, and 9 bases had no gene match. CDR1 and CDR2 from the germline V gene are SGHVS and FQNEAQ. The CDR3 DNA reads TGTGCCAGCAGGTTCAGGGGGTGGAACTCACCCCTCCACTTT. This translates into CASRFRGWNSPLHF.

This clonotype is labeled as medium-sized (0.01 to 0.1%). This beta chain is an off-target read within a library intended for alpha chains, so its frequency means little. This chain connects TRBV5-4 to TRBJ1-2; D gene uncertain. V was clipped by 5 bases and J by 5 bases, with 19 bases between them. Germline V gene data show CDR1 as SGHNT and CDR2 as YYREEE (reference sequence). This CDR3 spans 15 amino acids. CDR3 residues: CASSPNLRARYGYTF. The DNA for the CDR3 is TGTGCCAGCAGTCCCAACCTCCGGGCCCGGTATGGCTACACCTTC.

A few counts support this clonotype. Little can be read into the size of this beta chain, an off-target read in a library designed for alpha chains. The rearrangement joins TRBV28 to TRBJ1-2, with unresolved D. Germline V gene data show CDR1 as MDHEN and CDR2 as SYDVKM. This CDR3 contains 12 residues. Trimming took 6 bases from V and 4 from J, leaving 9 bases between them. CDR3 bases: TGTGCCAGCAGGGCGGGGTCCTATGGCTACACCTTC. Protein: CASRAGSYGYTF.

This clonotype is medium-sized within its sample. Found in a library prepared for alpha chains, this beta chain is an off-target read, and its abundance has little meaning. The chain has TRBV18 and TRBJ2-3; D is perhaps TRBD1 (6 bases). V lost 3 bases and J lost 2, with 9 bases in between. The CDR3 is 14 amino acids. CDR1 is KGHSH, CDR2 LQKENI, per germline. CDR3 protein: CASSPDRVTDTQYF. CDR3 coding DNA: TGTGCCAGCTCACCGGACAGAGTCACAGATACGCAGTATTTT.

This clonotype was counted between two and nine times. Being one base from a much bigger clone, this may be a read error. This beta chain was picked up by a library intended for alpha chains and is off target, so its count carries little meaning. The chain has TRBV20-1 and TRBJ2-3; D ambiguous. There are 13 residues in the CDR3. V dropped 6 bases and J dropped 6 bases, with 16 bases sitting between them. The germline gives CDR1 DFQATT, CDR2 SNEGSKA (reference sequence). The CDR3 nucleotides are TGCAGTGCCTTATTGGAGACCACGGATACGCAGTATTTT. This sequence encodes CSALLETTDTQYF.

This clonotype was seen many times. The library was designed around alpha chains, so this beta chain is a stray read whose abundance carries little weight. V is TRBV5-1 and J is TRBJ2-4; tentatively, D is TRBD1 (6 bases). This CDR3 spans 16 amino acids. V lost 1 base to trimming and J lost 2 bases, with 13 bases between them. Germline V gene sequence: CDR1 SGHRS, CDR2 YFSETQ. The CDR3 here is CASSLFPGDPKNIQYF. CDR3 in DNA: TGCGCCAGCAGCTTGTTTCCAGGGGACCCCAAAAACATTCAGTACTTC.

This clonotype appeared a few times. The library was designed around alpha chains, so this beta chain is a stray read whose abundance carries little weight. This chain uses TRBV10-3 with TRBJ2-5; 12 bases map to TRBD1. Trimming at V came to 7 bases and at J to 4 bases, leaving 7 bases not matched to a gene. Germline CDR1 reads ENHRY; CDR2 reads SYGVKD. CDR3 size: 15 residues. The CDR3 nucleotides read TGTGCCATCAATCCGGGACAGGGGGCTCGAGAGACCCAGTACTTC. It yields the protein CAINPGQGARETQYF.

This clonotype has at least ten counts. In a library made to pick up alpha chains, this beta chain is a stray read with a size that means little. This chain connects TRBV12-3 or TRBV12-4 to TRBJ2-1; D ambiguous. Trimming took off 4 bases at V and 3 bases at J, with 4 bases between the two ends. This CDR3 spans 12 amino acids. As DNA, the CDR3 is TGTGCCAGCAGTTCTGGCTACAATGAGCAGTTCTTC. Protein sequence: CASSSGYNEQFF.

This clonotype has just a few counts. This beta chain came through as a stray read in a library set up for alpha chains, and its size says little. The V gene is TRBV25-1, the J gene TRBJ1-3; the D gene is possibly TRBD1 (5 bases). Germline V gene data show CDR1 as MGHDK and CDR2 as SYGVNS. V dropped 6 bases and J dropped 0 bases, with 9 bases sitting between them. The CDR3 is made up of 14 amino acids. CDR3 sequence reads: CASRGDGSGNTIYF. The CDR3 DNA follows: TGTGCCAGCAGGGGGGACGGCTCTGGAAACACCATATATTTT.

This clonotype was observed at least ten times. The library was designed around alpha chains, so this beta chain is a stray read whose abundance carries little weight. The rearrangement links TRBV24-1 to TRBJ2-3; 8 bases map to TRBD1. The CDR3 runs to 17 residues. J gave up 1 base and V 0 bases, and 5 bases lay outside the gene matches. The germline V gene encodes CDR1 KGHDR and CDR2 SFDVKD. The CDR3 DNA reads TGTGCCACCAGTGATTTGGTCGACAGGGGACGCACAGATACGCAGTATTTT. Its translation is CATSDLVDRGRTDTQYF.

There are many counts of this clonotype. Because the library targeted alpha chains, this beta chain is an off-target read whose size means little. CDR3 bases: TGTGCCAGCAGCCAAGTTGGGCCTGGCTATGGCTACACCTTC. It translates to CASSQVGPGYGYTF. The chain links TRBV4-2 to TRBJ1-2; D unclear. Germline CDR1 LGHNA, CDR2 YNFKEQ. The CDR3 extends over 14 amino acids. V lost 1 base to trimming and J lost 4 bases, with 10 bases between them.

This clonotype was seen repeatedly, ten times or more. The library was prepared for alpha chains; this beta chain is a stray read, so its frequency means little. The rearrangement joins TRBV2 to TRBJ1-2; maybe TRBD1 (5 bases). CDR3 size: 12 residues. Trimming left V 4 bases short and J 5 bases short, with 8 bases between. CDR1 is SNHLY and CDR2 is FYNNEI in the germline V gene. The CDR3 nucleotides read TGTGCCAGCAGTGCGACAGCTTATGGCTACACCTTC. Its translation: CASSATAYGYTF.

This clonotype was detected ten times or more. This beta chain is a stray sequence in a library constructed for alpha chains; its clone size is not meaningful. The chain recombines TRBV29-1 with TRBJ1-1; the D gene is possibly TRBD1 (5 bases). The germline V and J ends were trimmed by 0 bases and 3 bases, with 20 bases remaining between them. CDR1 is SQVTM, CDR2 ANQGSEA, per germline. This CDR3 is built from 17 residues. CDR3 nucleotide sequence: TGCAGCGTTGAAGATCGGGAGCAGGGAGCATGGTACACTGAAGCTTTCTTT. Translating it yields CSVEDREQGAWYTEAFF.

By frequency in the sample, this clonotype is medium-sized (0.01 to 0.1%). With the library built for alpha chains, this beta chain is off target and its frequency is not meaningful. The chain combines TRBV29-1 with TRBJ1-2; TRBD1 aligns across 7 bases. The germline V gene encodes CDR1 SQVTM and CDR2 ANQGSEA. J gave up 6 bases and V 7 bases, and 5 bases lay outside the gene matches. The CDR3 consists of 11 residues. The CDR3 sequence: CSGSGTDGYTF. The CDR3 region has the DNA TGCAGCGGGTCCGGGACAGATGGCTACACCTTC.

Turning to this clonotype: As an off-target read in a library built for alpha chains, this beta chain has a frequency of little significance. The J gene is TRBJ2-7, the V gene TRBV20-1, with 7 bases aligning to TRBD2. The germline V gene has CDR1 DFQATT and CDR2 SNEGSKA (reference sequence). This CDR3 region has 16 residues. The junction had 9 bases not matched to a gene; V was cut back by 1 base and J by 0 bases. DNA for the CDR3: TGCAGTGCTAGAGGGCAGCGGGGCTTTAGCTCCTACGAGCAGTACTTC. It yields the protein CSARGQRGFSSYEQYF.

Of note for this clonotype: With the library built for alpha chains, this beta chain is off target and its frequency is not meaningful. This chain connects TRBV18 to TRBJ1-6; TRBD1 matches at 10 bases. The CDR3 totals 16 residues. Germline CDR1 KGHSH, CDR2 LQKENI. J lost 7 bases, V lost 2 bases, and 5 bases had no gene match. CDR3 in DNA: TGTGCCAGCTCACCAGGGACAGGGGCGGAAAATTCACCCCTCCACTTT. Amino acids: CASSPGTGAENSPLHF.

This clonotype is judged medium-sized. Little can be read into the size of this beta chain, an off-target read in a library designed for alpha chains. The V gene is TRBV28, the J gene TRBJ2-7, with unresolved D. Germline loops: CDR1 MDHEN, CDR2 SYDVKM. This CDR3 has 15 amino acids. The V and J ends lost 6 bases and 9 bases respectively, with 24 bases between them. CDR3 bases: TGTGCCAGCAGCTGGGTCATTCCTACCTTAAGTCGGCAGTACTTC. The encoded protein is CASSWVIPTLSRQYF. Together with reference TRBV28 and TRBJ2-7, the CDR3 gives the full variable domain: DVKVTQSSRYLVKRTGEKVFLECVQDMDHENMFWYRQDPGLGLRLIYFSYDVKMKEKGDIPEGYSVSREKKERFSLILESASTNQTSMYLCASSWVIPTLSRQYFGPGTRLTVT.

This clonotype was counted at least ten times. This beta chain turned up in a library designed for alpha chains; as an off-target read, its abundance says little. This chain connects TRBV3-1 to TRBJ2-7; D gene ambiguous. This CDR3 spans 13 amino acids. V shed 0 bases and J shed 6 bases, with 9 bases lying between them. Germline CDR1 reads LGHDT; CDR2 reads YNNKEL (reference sequence). The CDR3 region is CASSQDQDREQYF. As DNA, the CDR3 is TGTGCCAGCAGCCAAGATCAGGATCGCGAGCAGTACTTC.